This is a list of T cell receptor beta chains from one sample in a study of neurological immune-mediated disorders. TCRdb processed the 5' RACE reads anew with MiXCR; each CDR3 protein has one entry. The sample records some 54,000 distinct CDR3 sequences, 9.5% to 12% being singletons. The sequenced sample was PBMCs. The receptor source for this set is a male donor with HTLV-1-associated myelopathy (HAM/TSP). Each CDR3 is given with its conserved first and last residue. D genes are given only for firm matches. Clone size is stated in some rows and not others, as once, few, many or a class when expanded.

D gene	clone size	V gene	J gene	CDR3 DNA	CDR3 protein
.	many	TRBV5-6	TRBJ1-5	TGTGCCAGCAGCCCCTGGACGGTGAAAAATCAGCCCCAGCATTTT	CASSPWTVKNQPQHF
.	.	TRBV2	TRBJ2-7	TGTGCCAGCAGTTGGACGGCGTCAGAGCAGTACTTC	CASSWTASEQYF
TRBD1	many	TRBV5-6	TRBJ1-2	TGTGCCAGCAGCTTACCGGGACAGGGTAGGAGAGGTGGCTACACCTTC	CASSLPGQGRRGGYTF
.	.	TRBV6-5	TRBJ2-3	TGTGCCAGCAGGAGCTCGGGGGATACGCAGTATTTT	CASRSSGDTQYF
.	many	TRBV14	TRBJ2-1	TGTGCCAGCAGCCCCCCACTAGCTAACGAGCAGTTCTTC	CASSPPLANEQFF
TRBD2	many	TRBV5-1	TRBJ2-5	TGCGTCAGCAGCTTAGGACTAGCGGGGGCAGGAGAGACCCAGTACTTC	CVSSLGLAGAGETQYF
TRBD1	.	TRBV2	TRBJ2-3	TGTGCCAGCAGTGGCGGGACAGGAGATAGCACAGATACGCAGTATTTT	CASSGGTGDSTDTQYF
.	.	TRBV5-1	TRBJ1-5	TGCGCCAGCAGCTTGGTGGGGCGCGGTCAGCCCCAGCATTTT	CASSLVGRGQPQHF
TRBD1	many	TRBV6-5	TRBJ1-2	TGTGCCAGCAGTAAGACAGGGAACTATGGCTACACCTTC	CASSKTGNYGYTF
.	many	TRBV5-1	TRBJ2-6	TGCGCCAGCAGACCGGACGGAATAATCTCTGGGGCCAACGTCCTGACTTTC	CASRPDGIISGANVLTF
.	.	TRBV11-2	TRBJ2-2	TGTGCCAGCAGACCTCCCGGCAGGAAACCCGGGGATCTGTTTTTT	CASRPPGRKPGDLFF
TRBD1	many	TRBV29-1	TRBJ2-5	TGCAGCGTTGCCAAGGGACAGTGGGAAGAGACCCAGTACTTC	CSVAKGQWEETQYF
TRBD1	many	TRBV19	TRBJ2-7	TGTGCCAGTAGTATCCAGACAGGGGCCGAGCAGTACTTC	CASSIQTGAEQYF
.	many	TRBV7-2	TRBJ2-7	TGTGCCAGCAGCCTCGACGGAGGGCAGTACTTC	CASSLDGGQYF
TRBD2	many	TRBV29-1	TRBJ2-4	TGCAGCGTTCAGCTGGGAGGGAACATTCAGTACTTC	CSVQLGGNIQYF
.	many	TRBV9	TRBJ2-5	TGTGCCAGCAGCGTAGGACAGGTACAAGAGACCCAGTACTTC	CASSVGQVQETQYF
TRBD1	many	TRBV3-1	TRBJ2-2	TGTGCCAGCAGGCCTTTCCGGGACAGGGGCACCGGGGAGCTGTTTTTT	CASRPFRDRGTGELFF
TRBD2	many	TRBV20-1	TRBJ2-1	TGCAGTGCCCATCCCAGACTAGCGGGGGGTAATGAGCAGTTCTTC	CSAHPRLAGGNEQFF
TRBD2	many	TRBV20-1	TRBJ2-1	TGCAGTGCTAGGACTAGCGGGGGGTGGACCTACAATGAGCAGTTCTTC	CSARTSGGWTYNEQFF
.	many	TRBV5-1	TRBJ2-3	TGCGCCAGCAGCTTGCCGACAGGAGAGAGCACAGATACGCAGTATTTT	CASSLPTGESTDTQYF
.	many	TRBV5-1	TRBJ1-1	TGCGCCAGCAGCTCGGAGGACAGTCTGAACACTGAAGCTTTCTTT	CASSSEDSLNTEAFF
.	many	TRBV7-9	TRBJ1-6	TGTGCCAGCAGCTTCTCGGCAGGGCAAAATTCACCCCTCCACTTT	CASSFSAGQNSPLHF
TRBD2	many	TRBV29-1	TRBJ2-5	TGCAGCGTTGAAGGGAGGGGCGGGGGGGCTTTAGAGACCCAGTACTTC	CSVEGRGGGALETQYF
.	many	TRBV6-2/TRBV6-3	TRBJ1-1	TGTGCCAGCAGTTACCCAGGGTACGGTGAAGCTTTCTTT	CASSYPGYGEAFF